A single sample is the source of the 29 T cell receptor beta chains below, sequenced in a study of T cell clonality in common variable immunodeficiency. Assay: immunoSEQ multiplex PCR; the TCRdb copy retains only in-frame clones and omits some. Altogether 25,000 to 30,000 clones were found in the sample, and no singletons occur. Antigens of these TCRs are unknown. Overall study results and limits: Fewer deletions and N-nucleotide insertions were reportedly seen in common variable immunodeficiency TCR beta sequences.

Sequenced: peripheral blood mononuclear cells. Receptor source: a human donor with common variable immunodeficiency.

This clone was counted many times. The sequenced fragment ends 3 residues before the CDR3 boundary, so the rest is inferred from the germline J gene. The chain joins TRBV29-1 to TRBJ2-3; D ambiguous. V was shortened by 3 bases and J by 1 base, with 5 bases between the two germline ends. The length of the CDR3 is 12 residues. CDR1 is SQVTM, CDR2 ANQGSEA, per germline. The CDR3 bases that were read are TGCAGCGTTGATACAGGCACAGATACG. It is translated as CSVDTGTDT. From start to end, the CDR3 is CSVDTGTDTQYF.

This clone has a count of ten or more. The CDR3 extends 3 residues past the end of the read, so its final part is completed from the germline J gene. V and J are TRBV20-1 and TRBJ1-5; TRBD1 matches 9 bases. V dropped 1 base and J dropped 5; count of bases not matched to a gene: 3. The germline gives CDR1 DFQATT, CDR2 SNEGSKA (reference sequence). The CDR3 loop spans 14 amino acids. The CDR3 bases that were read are TGCAGTGCTAGAGCTAACAGGGGGCATCAGCCC. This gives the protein CSARANRGHQP. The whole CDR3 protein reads CSARANRGHQPQHF.

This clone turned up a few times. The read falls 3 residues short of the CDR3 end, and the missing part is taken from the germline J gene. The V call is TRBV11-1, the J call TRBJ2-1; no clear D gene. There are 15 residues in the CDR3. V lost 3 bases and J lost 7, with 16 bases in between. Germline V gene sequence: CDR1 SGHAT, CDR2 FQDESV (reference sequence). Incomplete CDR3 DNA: TGTGCCAGCAGCTTTGGGCTCAACGCCATTAATGAG. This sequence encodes CASSFGLNAINE. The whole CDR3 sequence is CASSFGLNAINEQFF.

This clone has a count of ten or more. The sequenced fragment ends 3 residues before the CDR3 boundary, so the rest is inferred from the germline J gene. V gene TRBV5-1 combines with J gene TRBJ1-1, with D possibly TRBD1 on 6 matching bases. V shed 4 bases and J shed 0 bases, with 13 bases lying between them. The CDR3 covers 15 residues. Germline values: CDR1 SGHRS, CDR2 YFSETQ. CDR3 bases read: TGCGCCAGCAGCATAAACACAGGGTTGAACACTGAA. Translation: CASSINTGLNTE. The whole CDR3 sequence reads CASSINTGLNTEAFF. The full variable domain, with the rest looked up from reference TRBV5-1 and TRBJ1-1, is KAGVTQTPRYLIKTRGQQVTLSCSPISGHRSVSWYQQTPGQGLQFLFEYFSETQRNKGNFPGRFSGRQFSNSRSEMNVSTLELGDSALYLCASSINTGLNTEAFFGQGTRLTVV.

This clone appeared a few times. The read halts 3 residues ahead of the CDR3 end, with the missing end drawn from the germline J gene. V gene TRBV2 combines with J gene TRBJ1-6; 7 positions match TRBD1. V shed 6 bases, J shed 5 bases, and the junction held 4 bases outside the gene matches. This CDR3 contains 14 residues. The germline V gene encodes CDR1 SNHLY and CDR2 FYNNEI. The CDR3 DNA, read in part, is TGTGCCAGCAGATGGGGACAGAATAATTCACCC. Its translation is CASRWGQNNSP. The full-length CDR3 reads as CASRWGQNNSPLHF.

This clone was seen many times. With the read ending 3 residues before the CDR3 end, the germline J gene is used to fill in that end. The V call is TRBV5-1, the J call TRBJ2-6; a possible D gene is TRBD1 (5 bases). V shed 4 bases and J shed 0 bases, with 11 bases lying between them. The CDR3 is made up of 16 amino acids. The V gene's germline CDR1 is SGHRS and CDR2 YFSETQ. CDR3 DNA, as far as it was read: TGCGCCAGCAGCGCAGCCAGGGACTCTGGGGCCAACGTC. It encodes CASSAARDSGANV. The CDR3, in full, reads CASSAARDSGANVLTF. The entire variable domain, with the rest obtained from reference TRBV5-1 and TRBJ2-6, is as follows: KAGVTQTPRYLIKTRGQQVTLSCSPISGHRSVSWYQQTPGQGLQFLFEYFSETQRNKGNFPGRFSGRQFSNSRSEMNVSTLELGDSALYLCASSAARDSGANVLTFGAGSRLTVL.

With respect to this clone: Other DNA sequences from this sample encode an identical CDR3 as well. CDR3 DNA (partial): TGTGCCAGCTCACCCGCGGACAGCTCGGGAAACACC. Translating gives CASSPADSSGNT. The whole CDR3 protein is CASSPADSSGNTIYF. The V gene is TRBV18, the J gene TRBJ1-3; a weak D match, TRBD1 (6 bases). The CDR3 extends 3 residues past the end of the read, so its final part is completed from the germline J gene. V was clipped by 3 bases and J by 4 bases, with 13 bases between them. Germline V lookup: CDR1 KGHSH, CDR2 LQKENI. The CDR3 is 15 residues long.

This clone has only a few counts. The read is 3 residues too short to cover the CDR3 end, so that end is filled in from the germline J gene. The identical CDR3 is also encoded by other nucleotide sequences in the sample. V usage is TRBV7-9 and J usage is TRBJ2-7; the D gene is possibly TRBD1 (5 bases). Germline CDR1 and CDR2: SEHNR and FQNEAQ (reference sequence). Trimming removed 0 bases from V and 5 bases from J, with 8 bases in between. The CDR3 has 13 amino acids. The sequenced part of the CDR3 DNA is TGTGCCAGCAGCTTAGCTGGGGCGGACGAG. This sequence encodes CASSLAGADE. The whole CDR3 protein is CASSLAGADEQYF.

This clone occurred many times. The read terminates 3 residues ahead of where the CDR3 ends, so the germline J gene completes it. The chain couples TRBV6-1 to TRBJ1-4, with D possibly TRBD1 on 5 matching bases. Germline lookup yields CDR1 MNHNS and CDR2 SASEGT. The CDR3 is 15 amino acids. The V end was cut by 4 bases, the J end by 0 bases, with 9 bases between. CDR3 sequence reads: CASSGRVATNEKLFF. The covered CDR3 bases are TGTGCCAGCAGTGGCAGGGTGGCAACTAATGAAAAA.

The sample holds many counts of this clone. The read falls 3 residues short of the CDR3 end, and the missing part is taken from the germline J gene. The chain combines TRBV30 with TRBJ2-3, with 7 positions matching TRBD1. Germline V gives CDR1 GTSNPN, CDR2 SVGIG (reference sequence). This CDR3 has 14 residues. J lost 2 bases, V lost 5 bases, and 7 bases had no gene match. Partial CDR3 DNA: TGTGCCTGGGCAAAGACAGGGATCACAGATACG. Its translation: CAWAKTGITDT. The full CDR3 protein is CAWAKTGITDTQYF.

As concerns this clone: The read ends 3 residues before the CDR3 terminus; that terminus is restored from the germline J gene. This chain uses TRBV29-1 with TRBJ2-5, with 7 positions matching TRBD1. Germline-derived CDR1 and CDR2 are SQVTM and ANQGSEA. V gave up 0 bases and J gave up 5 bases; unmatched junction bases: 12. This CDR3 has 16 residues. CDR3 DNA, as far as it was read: TGCAGCGTTGAAGATCTTAGTGAGGGGGCTGGTGAGACC. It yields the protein CSVEDLSEGAGET. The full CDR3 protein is CSVEDLSEGAGETQYF.

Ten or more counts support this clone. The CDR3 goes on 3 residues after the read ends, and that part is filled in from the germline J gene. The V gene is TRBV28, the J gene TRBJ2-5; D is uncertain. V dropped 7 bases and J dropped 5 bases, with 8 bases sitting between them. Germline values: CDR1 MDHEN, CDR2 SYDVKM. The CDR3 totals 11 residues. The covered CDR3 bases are TGTGCCAGCACCTCTGCGGAGACC. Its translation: CASTSAET. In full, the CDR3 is CASTSAETQYF.

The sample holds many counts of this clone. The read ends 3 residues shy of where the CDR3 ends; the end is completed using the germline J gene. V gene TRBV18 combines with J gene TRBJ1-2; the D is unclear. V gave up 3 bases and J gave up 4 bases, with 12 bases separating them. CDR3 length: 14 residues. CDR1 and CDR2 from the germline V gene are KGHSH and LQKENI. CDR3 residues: CASSPLPQSYGYTF. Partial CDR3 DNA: TGTGCCAGCTCACCCTTGCCCCAGTCCTATGGC.

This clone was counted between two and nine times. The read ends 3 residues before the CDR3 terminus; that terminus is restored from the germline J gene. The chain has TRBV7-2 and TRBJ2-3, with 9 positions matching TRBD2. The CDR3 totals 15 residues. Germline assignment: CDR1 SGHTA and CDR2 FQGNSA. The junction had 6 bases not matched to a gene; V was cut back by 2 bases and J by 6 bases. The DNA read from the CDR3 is TGTGCCAGCAGCTTACCCGTAGCGGGAGTGGATACG. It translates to CASSLPVAGVDT. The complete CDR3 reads CASSLPVAGVDTQYF. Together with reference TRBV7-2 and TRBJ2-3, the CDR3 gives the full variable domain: GAGVSQSPSNKVTEKGKDVELRCDPISGHTALYWYRQSLGQGLEFLIYFQGNSAPDKSGLPSDRFSAERTGGSVSTLTIQRTQQEDSAVYLCASSLPVAGVDTQYFGPGTRLTVL.

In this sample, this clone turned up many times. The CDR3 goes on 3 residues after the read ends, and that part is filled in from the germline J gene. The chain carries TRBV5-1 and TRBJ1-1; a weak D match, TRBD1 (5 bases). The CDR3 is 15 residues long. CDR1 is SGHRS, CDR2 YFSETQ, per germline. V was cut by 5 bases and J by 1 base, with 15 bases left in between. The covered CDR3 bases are TGCGCCAGCAGTTTGTGGGGGGACGGGAACACTGAA. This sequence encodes CASSLWGDGNTE. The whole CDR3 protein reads CASSLWGDGNTEAFF.

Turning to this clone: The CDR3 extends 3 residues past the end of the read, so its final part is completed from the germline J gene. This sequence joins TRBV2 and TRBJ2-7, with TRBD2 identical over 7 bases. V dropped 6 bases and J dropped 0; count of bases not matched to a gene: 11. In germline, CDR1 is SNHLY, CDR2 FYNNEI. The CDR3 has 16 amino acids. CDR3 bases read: TGTGCCAGCAGCCAAGAGCCGGGACTAAGCTCCTACGAG. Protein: CASSQEPGLSSYE. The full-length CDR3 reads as CASSQEPGLSSYEQYF.

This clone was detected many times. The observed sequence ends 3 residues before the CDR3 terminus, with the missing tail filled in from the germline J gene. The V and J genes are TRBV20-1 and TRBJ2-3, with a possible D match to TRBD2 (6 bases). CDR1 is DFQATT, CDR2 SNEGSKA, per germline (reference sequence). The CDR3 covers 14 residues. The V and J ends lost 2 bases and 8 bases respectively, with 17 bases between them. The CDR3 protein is CSARFFTSGVTQYF. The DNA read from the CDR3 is TGCAGTGCTAGATTCTTCACGTCGGGGGTTACG.

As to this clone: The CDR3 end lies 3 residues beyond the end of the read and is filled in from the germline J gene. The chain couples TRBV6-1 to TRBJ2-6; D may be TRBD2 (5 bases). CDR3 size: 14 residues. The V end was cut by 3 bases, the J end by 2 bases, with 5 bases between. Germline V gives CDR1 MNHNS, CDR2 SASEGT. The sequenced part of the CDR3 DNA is TGTGCCAGCAGTGAGAGGGCTGGGGCCAACGTC. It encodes CASSERAGANV. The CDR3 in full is CASSERAGANVLTF.

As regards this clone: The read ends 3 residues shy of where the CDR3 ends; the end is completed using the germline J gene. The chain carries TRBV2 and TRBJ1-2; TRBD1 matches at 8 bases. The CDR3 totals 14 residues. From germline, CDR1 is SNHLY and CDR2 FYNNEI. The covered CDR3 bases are TGTGCCAGCATCAATGACAGGGGCTCGCCCGGC. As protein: CASINDRGSPG. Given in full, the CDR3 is CASINDRGSPGYTF.

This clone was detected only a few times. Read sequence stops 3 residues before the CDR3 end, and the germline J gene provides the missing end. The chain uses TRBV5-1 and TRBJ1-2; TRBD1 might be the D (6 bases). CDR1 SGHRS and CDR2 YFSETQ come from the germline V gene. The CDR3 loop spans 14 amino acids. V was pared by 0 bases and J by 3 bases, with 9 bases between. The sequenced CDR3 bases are TGCGCCAGCAGCTTGGATCACAGGGACTATGGC. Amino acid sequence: CASSLDHRDYG. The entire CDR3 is CASSLDHRDYGYTF.

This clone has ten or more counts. Partial CDR3 DNA: TGCAGCGTTCCTGGACTAGCGGGAGGTTACGAG. It translates to CSVPGLAGGYE. The full CDR3 reads CSVPGLAGGYEQYF. The rearrangement joins TRBV29-1 to TRBJ2-7, with 14 bases fitting TRBD2. The CDR3 is cut off 3 residues early in the read; its end comes from the germline J gene. Germline CDR1 reads SQVTM; CDR2 reads ANQGSEA. J gave up 4 bases and V 5 bases, and 4 bases lay outside the gene matches. The CDR3 consists of 14 residues.

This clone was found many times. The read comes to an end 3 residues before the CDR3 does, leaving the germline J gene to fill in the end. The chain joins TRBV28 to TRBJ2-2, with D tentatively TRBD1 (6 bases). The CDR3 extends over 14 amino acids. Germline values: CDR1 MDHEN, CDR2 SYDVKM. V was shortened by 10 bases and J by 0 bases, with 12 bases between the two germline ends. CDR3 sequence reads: CAIQGLTNTGELFF. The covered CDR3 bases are TGTGCCATTCAGGGGCTTACGAACACCGGGGAG.

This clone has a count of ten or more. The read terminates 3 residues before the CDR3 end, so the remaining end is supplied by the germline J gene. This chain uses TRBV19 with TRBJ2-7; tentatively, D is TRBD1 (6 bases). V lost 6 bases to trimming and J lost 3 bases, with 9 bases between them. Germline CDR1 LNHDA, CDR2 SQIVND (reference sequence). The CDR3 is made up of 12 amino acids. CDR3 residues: CASSEQGYEQYF. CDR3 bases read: TGTGCCAGTAGCGAACAGGGCTACGAG.

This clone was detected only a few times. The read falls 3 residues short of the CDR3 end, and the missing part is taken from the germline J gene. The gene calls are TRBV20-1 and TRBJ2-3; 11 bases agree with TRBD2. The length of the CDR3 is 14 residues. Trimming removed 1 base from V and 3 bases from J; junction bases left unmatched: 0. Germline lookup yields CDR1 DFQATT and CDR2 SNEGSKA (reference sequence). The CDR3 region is CSARVAGGTDTQYF. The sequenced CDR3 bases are TGCAGTGCTAGAGTAGCGGGAGGGACAGATACG.

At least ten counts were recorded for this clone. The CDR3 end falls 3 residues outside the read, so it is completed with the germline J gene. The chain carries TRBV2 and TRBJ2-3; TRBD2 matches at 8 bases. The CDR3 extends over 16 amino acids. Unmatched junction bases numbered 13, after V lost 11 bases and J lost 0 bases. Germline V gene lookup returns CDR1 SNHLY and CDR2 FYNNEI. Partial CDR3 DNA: TGTGCCTCACTAGCGGCCCGGCCCGCCAGCACAGATACG. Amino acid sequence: CASLAARPASTDT. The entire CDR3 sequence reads CASLAARPASTDTQYF.

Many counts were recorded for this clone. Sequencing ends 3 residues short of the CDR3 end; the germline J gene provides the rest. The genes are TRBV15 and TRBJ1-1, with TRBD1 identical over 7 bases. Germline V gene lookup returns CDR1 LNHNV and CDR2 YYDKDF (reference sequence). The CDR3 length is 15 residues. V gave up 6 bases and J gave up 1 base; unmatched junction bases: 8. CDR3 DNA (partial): TGTGCCACCAGAGGGGAGGGGGCCCCGAACACTGAA. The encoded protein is CATRGEGAPNTE. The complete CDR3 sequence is CATRGEGAPNTEAFF.

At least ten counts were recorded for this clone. The CDR3 DNA, read in part, is TGTGCCTGTACGGGTATATTGAACACTGAA. Amino acids: CACTGILNTE. The whole CDR3 region reads CACTGILNTEAFF. This chain links TRBV30 with TRBJ1-1, with no clear D. The read finishes 3 residues shy of the CDR3 end, and the germline J gene is used to complete it. There are 13 residues in the CDR3. The germline V and J ends were trimmed by 6 bases and 0 bases, with 11 bases remaining between them. The V gene's germline CDR1 is GTSNPN and CDR2 SVGIG (reference sequence). The whole variable domain, remainder taken from reference TRBV30 and TRBJ1-1, is SQTIHQWPATLVQPVGSPLSLECTVEGTSNPNLYWYRQAAGRGLQLLFYSVGIGQISSEVPQNLSASRPQDRQFILSSKKLLLSDSGFYLCACTGILNTEAFFGQGTRLTVV.

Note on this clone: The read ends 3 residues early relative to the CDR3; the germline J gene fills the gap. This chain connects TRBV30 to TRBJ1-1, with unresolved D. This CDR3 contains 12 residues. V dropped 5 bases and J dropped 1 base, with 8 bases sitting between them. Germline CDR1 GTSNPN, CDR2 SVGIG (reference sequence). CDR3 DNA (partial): TGTGCCTGGGACTTTGGGAACACTGAA. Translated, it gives CAWDFGNTE. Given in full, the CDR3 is CAWDFGNTEAFF.

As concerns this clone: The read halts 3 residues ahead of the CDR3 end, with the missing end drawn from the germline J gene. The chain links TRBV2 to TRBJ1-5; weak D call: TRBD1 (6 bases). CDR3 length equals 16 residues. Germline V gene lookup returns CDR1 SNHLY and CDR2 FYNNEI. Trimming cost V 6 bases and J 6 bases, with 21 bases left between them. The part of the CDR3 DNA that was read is TGTGCCAGCAGCGCCGATACGACAGGATCGGGTCAGCCC. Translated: CASSADTTGSGQP. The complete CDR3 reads CASSADTTGSGQPQHF.